A selection of T cell receptor beta chains follows, all from one sample in a study of shared clonotypes between healthy human individuals. Using immunoSEQ multiplex PCR, the repertoire was profiled, and TCRdb retains in-frame clones only, with some absent. The repertoire has roughly 590,000 clones, 95% to 96% of them found once; the top ten carry around 0.097%. The sample taken for sequencing was naive CD8+ T cells sorted from blood. Receptors were obtained from a woman in her twenties or thirties in good health. CDR3s include the opening cysteine and the closing phenylalanine or tryptophan. The order of the fields is J gene, V gene, CDR3 protein.

>TRBJ2-1|TRBV7-9
CASSSERWEQFF
>TRBJ2-5|TRBV7-6
CASSSLPRLDSQETQYF
>TRBJ2-7|TRBV28
CASSLGLGLAGTSGDEQYF
>TRBJ1-2|TRBV5-4
CASSLWGVYGYTF
>TRBJ2-5|TRBV5-4
CASSLEAGVGETQYF
>TRBJ2-5|TRBV27
CASSLRGRGTSGRETQYF
>TRBJ2-2|TRBV4-1
CASSLSWTGLAAGELFF
>TRBJ1-4|TRBV10-2
CASSDFNGGNEKLFF
>TRBJ1-5|TRBV2
CASRGGGRNPNQPQHF
>TRBJ2-2|TRBV7-6
CASSLAGGTGELFF
>TRBJ2-1|TRBV5-6
CASSNSGNEQFF
>TRBJ1-2|TRBV28
CASTGGDGNYGYTF
>TRBJ1-2|TRBV27
CASTLKGQGYYGYTF
>TRBJ2-7|TRBV28
CATGRVSNEQYF
>TRBJ2-7|TRBV28
CASSGEGSSYEQYF
>TRBJ1-4|TRBV29-1
CSVVGQSNEKLFF
>TRBJ1-3|TRBV4-1
CASSQESGTGNTIYF
>TRBJ1-3|TRBV13
CASQAAYLTGGKGNTIYF
>TRBJ2-3|TRBV10-1
CASSPSGRASADTQYF
>TRBJ1-1|TRBV19
CASSNREVTEAFF
>TRBJ1-1|TRBV5-8
CASSLLNTEAFF
>TRBJ2-3|TRBV4-1
CASSQGNGRTTDTQYF
>TRBJ2-7|TRBV7-8
CASSLAGSRSSYEQYF
>TRBJ2-1|TRBV9
CASSATGTSVYNEQFF
>TRBJ2-6|TRBV7-6
CASSHEGFSSGANVLTF
>TRBJ2-7|TRBV11-2
CASSFDRGGTYEQYF
>TRBJ1-1|TRBV9
CASSVTDNTEAFF
>TRBJ1-1|TRBV16
CASSQRLAGELMNTEAFF
>TRBJ2-2|TRBV28
CASKATYRNTGELFF
>TRBJ2-5|TRBV7-6
CASSLETETQYF
>TRBJ2-7|TRBV6-6
CASSYSEEAYEQYF
>TRBJ2-7|TRBV7-2
CASSLDLDYEQYF
>TRBJ1-4|TRBV4-2
CASSQDRQGGEKLFF
>TRBJ2-1|TRBV29-1
CSVDFSGFYNEQFF
>TRBJ1-1|TRBV6-5
CASSYYRQPREAFF
>TRBJ2-2|TRBV15
CATSATKPGLAGVRTGELFF
>TRBJ2-7|TRBV10-1
CAIRIYPYEQYF
>TRBJ2-1|TRBV5-6
CASSFSYNEQFF
>TRBJ2-1|TRBV7-9
CASSSHHNEQFF
>TRBJ1-1|TRBV27
CASSLAGQNTEAFF
>TRBJ1-4|TRBV6-1
CASSGTGPGEKLFF
>TRBJ2-7|TRBV15
CATSGPGLAGDEQYF
>TRBJ1-5|TRBV27
CASALRDSRNQPQHF